These 21 T cell receptor beta chains were all obtained from the same sample, sequenced in a study of blood T cell repertoires in COVID-19. Assay: immunoSEQ multiplex PCR; the TCRdb copy retains only in-frame clones and omits some. The sample lists 200,000 to 250,000 clones, 81% seen once, with 8.5% to 10% in the top ten. Input material: PBMCs or T cells enriched from blood (not recorded which). All receptors derive from a woman in her 50s with acute COVID-19.

The chain has TRBV9 and TRBJ1-5, with 8 positions matching TRBD1. Losses at the gene ends were 0 bases for V and 3 bases for J; bases not matched to a gene: 2. The CDR3 loop spans 15 amino acids. Germline lookup yields CDR1 SGDLS and CDR2 YYNGEE. CDR3 amino acids: CASSVEQGVNQPQHF. The CDR3 region has the DNA TGTGCCAGCAGCGTAGAACAGGGGGTCAATCAGCCCCAGCATTTT.

J is TRBJ2-7 and V is TRBV10-3; 8 nucleotides match TRBD1. Germline lookup yields CDR1 ENHRY and CDR2 SYGVKD. V shed 6 bases and J 0 bases; nucleotides not matched to a gene: 4. The CDR3 runs 14 residues. CDR3 sequence (DNA): TGTGCCATCAGCCTAGACAGGGGCTCCTACGAGCAGTACTTC. This translates into CAISLDRGSYEQYF.

A single count supports this clone. The chain has TRBV6-6 and TRBJ1-2; TRBD1 is a possible D gene (6 bases). CDR1 and CDR2 (germline): MNHNY, SVGAGI (reference sequence). CDR3 length: 12 amino acids. CDR3 loop: CAHRALNYGYTF. Here the CDR3 DNA reads TGTGCACACAGGGCGCTTAACTATGGCTACACCTTC.

V is TRBV7-2 and J is TRBJ2-2; 14 bases agree with TRBD2. Germline V CDR1 and CDR2: SGHTA, FQGNSA. The CDR3 is 18 amino acids. V was pared by 5 bases and J by 0 bases, with 5 bases of the junction left unmatched. The CDR3 here is CASSHGLAGGPNTGELFF. DNA for the CDR3: TGTGCCAGCAGCCACGGACTAGCGGGAGGCCCGAACACCGGGGAGCTGTTTTTT.

The DNA of the CDR3 is TGTGCCATCTCGTCCCGAGCGGGACCCCTAATCCATGAGCAGTTCTTC. Its protein product is CAISSRAGPLIHEQFF. The gene calls are TRBV10-3 and TRBJ2-1; the match to TRBD2 covers 7 bases. In germline, CDR1 is ENHRY, CDR2 SYGVKD. J lost 8 bases, V lost 8 bases, and 18 bases had no gene match. The CDR3 totals 16 residues.

This chain joins TRBV6-5 and TRBJ2-2; 9 positions match TRBD2. V dropped 6 bases and J dropped 3; count of bases not matched to a gene: 5. This CDR3 spans 15 amino acids. Germline assignment: CDR1 MNHEY and CDR2 SVGAGI. As DNA, the CDR3 is TGTGCCAGCAGATGGGCTAGCGGGGACACCGGGGAGCTGTTTTTT. Its protein product is CASRWASGDTGELFF.

This chain joins TRBV5-4 and TRBJ2-4; TRBD2 matches 8 bases. Germline CDR1 SGHNT, CDR2 YYREEE (reference sequence). CDR3 size: 16 residues. Trimming removed 4 bases from V and 10 bases from J; junction bases left unmatched: 16. DNA of the CDR3: TGTGCCAGCAGCCCCCCGGGGGGGGGCGATCGAGCGATTCAGTACTTC. Translating it yields CASSPPGGGDRAIQYF.

The chain links TRBV28 to TRBJ1-2; TRBD1 is a possible D gene (6 bases). Trimming left V 2 bases short and J 4 bases short, with 11 bases between. Germline lookup yields CDR1 MDHEN and CDR2 SYDVKM. The CDR3 runs 14 residues. The CDR3 region is CASSLTGKGYGYTF. The CDR3 DNA sequence: TGTGCCAGCAGTTTAACAGGGAAGGGCTATGGCTACACCTTC.

V gene TRBV5-4 combines with J gene TRBJ2-7; 10 bases map to TRBD2. This CDR3 spans 13 amino acids. Germline CDR1 is SGHNT and CDR2 is YYREEE (reference sequence). V trimming: 1 base; J trimming: 7 bases; junction bases outside the gene matches: 2. The CDR3 spells CASSLTSGIEQYF. CDR3 in DNA: TGTGCCAGCAGCTTGACTAGCGGGATTGAGCAGTACTTC.

The chain links TRBV4-2 to TRBJ2-2; 7 nucleotides align to TRBD1. CDR1 is LGHNA and CDR2 is YNFKEQ in the germline V gene. CDR3 length: 17 amino acids. The V gene end was trimmed by 0 bases and the J gene end by 6 bases; junction bases not matched to a gene: 10. CDR3 sequence (DNA): TGTGCCAGCAGCCAAGATCATAGGGGGCTGGGGGCCGGGGAGCTGTTTTTT. Protein product: CASSQDHRGLGAGELFF.

This clone was seen only once. The rearrangement uses TRBV29-1 and TRBJ2-3; 8 nucleotides agree with TRBD2. After removal of 3 bases from V and 8 bases from J, the junction contained 4 bases not matched to a gene. The CDR3 runs 12 residues. The germline gives CDR1 SQVTM, CDR2 ANQGSEA. CDR3 DNA sequence: TGCAGCGTTGATCCCGGGACTAGTACGCAGTATTTT. As protein: CSVDPGTSTQYF.

The chain links TRBV11-3 to TRBJ1-4; TRBD1 matches 7 bases. Germline CDR1 reads SGHNT; CDR2 reads YENEEA. The CDR3 is 16 residues long. J lost 0 bases, V lost 5 bases, and 6 bases had no gene match. This chain's CDR3 is CASSKRQGTTNEKLFF. CDR3 DNA: TGTGCCAGCAGCAAACGACAGGGAACAACTAATGAAAAACTGTTTTTT.

V and J are TRBV3-1 (or the pseudogene TRBV3-2) and TRBJ1-2, with D tentatively TRBD1 (5 bases). V gave up 4 bases and J gave up 5 bases, with 14 bases separating them. Germline V gives CDR1 LGHDT, CDR2 YNNKEL (reference sequence). The CDR3 is 14 amino acids. CDR3 DNA sequence: TGTGCCAGCAGCCGGGGCTTAGCTATTTATGGCTACACCTTC. Amino acids: CASSRGLAIYGYTF.

This chain uses TRBV19 with TRBJ1-2; weak D call: TRBD1 (5 bases). Germline CDR1 reads LNHDA; CDR2 reads SQIVND (reference sequence). The ends were cut back, 5 bases at V and 8 bases at J, with 21 bases in the middle. The CDR3 extends over 15 amino acids. The DNA for the CDR3 is TGTGCCAGTAGTCAACAAAAGGGAGGGGTTGGCGGCTACACCTTC. Its protein is CASSQQKGGVGGYTF. The complete variable domain, with remaining parts taken from reference TRBV19 and TRBJ1-2, reads DGGITQSPKYLFRKEGQNVTLSCEQNLNHDAMYWYRQDPGQGLRLIYYSQIVNDFQKGDIAEGYSVSREKKESFPLTVTSAQKNPTAFYLCASSQQKGGVGGYTFGSGTRLTVV.

V gene TRBV10-3 combines with J gene TRBJ1-1, with 7 bases lining up with TRBD1. This CDR3 has 15 amino acids. Germline V lookup: CDR1 ENHRY, CDR2 SYGVKD. J lost 0 bases, V lost 2 bases, and 3 bases had no gene match. CDR3 amino acids: CAISEKGGLNTEAFF. In DNA form, the CDR3 reads TGTGCCATCAGTGAGAAAGGGGGCCTGAACACTGAAGCTTTCTTT.

This clone was seen once. Here the CDR3 DNA reads TGTGCCAGCTCACCCAGCGGGGGGGCGGGATACGAGCAGTACTTC. This codes for CASSPSGGAGYEQYF. The chain couples TRBV18 to TRBJ2-7, with 10 positions matching TRBD2. V lost 3 bases, J lost 4 bases, and 6 bases stayed unmatched. CDR1 and CDR2 (germline): KGHSH, LQKENI. This CDR3 has 15 residues. Full variable domain (missing parts from reference TRBV18 and TRBJ2-7): NAGVMQNPRHLVRRRGQEARLRCSPMKGHSHVYWYRQLPEEGLKFMVYLQKENIIDESGMPKERFSAEFPKEGPSILRIQQVVRGDSAAYFCASSPSGGAGYEQYFGPGTRLTVT.

V usage is TRBV4-2 and J usage is TRBJ2-3; D may be TRBD2 (6 bases). The CDR3 contains 15 residues. Trimming took off 0 bases at V and 2 bases at J, with 9 bases between the two ends. From germline, CDR1 is LGHNA and CDR2 YNFKEQ. The CDR3 DNA reads TGTGCCAGCAGCCAAGAAAAACTAGCCACAGATACGCAGTATTTT. It specifies CASSQEKLATDTQYF.

This clone appeared once. The chain has TRBV18 and TRBJ1-2, with a possible D match to TRBD1 (5 bases). This CDR3 is 17 amino acids long. Germline CDR1 reads KGHSH; CDR2 reads LQKENI. The V gene lost 1 base and the J gene lost 6 bases, with 21 bases spanning the gap. The CDR3: CASSPQNTGAPGDGYTF. In DNA, the CDR3 is TGTGCCAGCTCACCACAAAACACAGGCGCGCCTGGGGATGGCTACACCTTC. The full variable domain, rest sourced from reference TRBV18 and TRBJ1-2, is NAGVMQNPRHLVRRRGQEARLRCSPMKGHSHVYWYRQLPEEGLKFMVYLQKENIIDESGMPKERFSAEFPKEGPSILRIQQVVRGDSAAYFCASSPQNTGAPGDGYTFGSGTRLTVV.

This clone was counted only a few times. V usage is TRBV7-9 and J usage is TRBJ2-2; a possible D gene is TRBD2 (6 bases). CDR1 is SEHNR, CDR2 FQNEAQ, per germline (reference sequence). Trimming shortened V by 5 bases and J by 2 bases, and 12 bases separated the two germline ends. CDR3 length equals 15 residues. CDR3 nucleotide sequence: TGTGCCAGCAGCCGCGGGACGAAAAACACCGGGGAGCTGTTTTTT. Translating it yields CASSRGTKNTGELFF. Full variable domain (remainder filled in from reference TRBV7-9 and TRBJ2-2): DTGVSQNPRHKITKRGQNVTFRCDPISEHNRLYWYRQTLGQGPEFLTYFQNEAQLEKSRLLSDRFSAERPKGSFSTLEIQRTEQGDSAMYLCASSRGTKNTGELFFGEGSRLTVL.

This chain uses TRBV5-5 with TRBJ2-3; D might be TRBD2 (5 bases). Deletions cut 2 bases from V and 1 base from J, with 8 bases between. The CDR3 loop spans 14 amino acids. The V gene's germline CDR1 is SGHKS and CDR2 YYEKEE (reference sequence). In DNA, the CDR3 is TGTGCCAGCAGCTTCAGTAGCGGCACAGATACGCAGTATTTT. Protein sequence: CASSFSSGTDTQYF.

The chain uses TRBV7-9 and TRBJ1-1; D is perhaps TRBD1 (5 bases). The germline CDR1 and CDR2 sequences are SEHNR and FQNEAQ (reference sequence). This CDR3 comprises 15 residues. The V and J ends lost 2 bases and 6 bases respectively, with 16 bases between them. The DNA for the CDR3 is TGTGCCAGCAGCTTATACCAGAGCCAGGGCGCTGAAGCTTTCTTT. Protein product: CASSLYQSQGAEAFF.